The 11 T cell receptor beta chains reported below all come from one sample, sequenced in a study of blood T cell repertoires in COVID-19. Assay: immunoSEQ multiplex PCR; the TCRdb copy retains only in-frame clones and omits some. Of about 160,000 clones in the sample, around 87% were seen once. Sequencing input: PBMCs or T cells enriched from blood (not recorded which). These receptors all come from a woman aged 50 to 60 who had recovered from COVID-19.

The CDR3 DNA reads TGTGCCAGCAGAGGACAGAACACCGGGGAGCTGTTTTTT. Protein: CASRGQNTGELFF. The chain combines TRBV21-1 with TRBJ2-2; TRBD1 is the table's D call and was not checked against the DNA. TRBV21-1 is labeled a pseudogene. This CDR3 spans 13 amino acids.

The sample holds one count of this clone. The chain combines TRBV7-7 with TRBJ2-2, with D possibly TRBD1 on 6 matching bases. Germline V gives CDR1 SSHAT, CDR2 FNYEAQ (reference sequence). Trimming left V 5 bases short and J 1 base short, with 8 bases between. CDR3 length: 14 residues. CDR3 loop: CASSVDRNTGELFF. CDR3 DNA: TGTGCCAGCAGCGTGGACAGGAACACCGGGGAGCTGTTTTTT.

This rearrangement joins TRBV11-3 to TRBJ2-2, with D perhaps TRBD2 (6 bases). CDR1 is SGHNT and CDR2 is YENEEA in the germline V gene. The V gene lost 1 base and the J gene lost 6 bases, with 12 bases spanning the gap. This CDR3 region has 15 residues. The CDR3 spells CASSLVGTGAGELFF. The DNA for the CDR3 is TGTGCCAGCAGCTTAGTGGGGACTGGGGCCGGGGAGCTGTTTTTT.

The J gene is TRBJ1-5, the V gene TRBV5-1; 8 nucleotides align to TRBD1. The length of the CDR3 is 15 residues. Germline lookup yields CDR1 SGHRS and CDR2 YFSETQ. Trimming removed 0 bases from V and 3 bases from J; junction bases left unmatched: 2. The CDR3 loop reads CASSLAGGINQPQHF. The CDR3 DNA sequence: TGCGCCAGCAGCTTGGCAGGGGGCATCAATCAGCCCCAGCATTTT.

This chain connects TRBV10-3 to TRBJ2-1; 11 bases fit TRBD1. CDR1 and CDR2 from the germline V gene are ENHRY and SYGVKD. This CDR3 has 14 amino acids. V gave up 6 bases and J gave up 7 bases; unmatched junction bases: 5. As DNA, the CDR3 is TGTGCCATCAGAGGACAGGGGGCTAGAAATGAGCAGTTCTTC. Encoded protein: CAIRGQGARNEQFF.

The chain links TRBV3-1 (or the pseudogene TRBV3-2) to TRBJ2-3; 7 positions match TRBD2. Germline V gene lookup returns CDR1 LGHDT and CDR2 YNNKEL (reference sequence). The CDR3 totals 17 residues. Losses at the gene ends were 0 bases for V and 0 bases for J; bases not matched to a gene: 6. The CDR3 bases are TGTGCCAGCAGCCAAGAAAAAGCGGGGATCAGCACAGATACGCAGTATTTT. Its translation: CASSQEKAGISTDTQYF.

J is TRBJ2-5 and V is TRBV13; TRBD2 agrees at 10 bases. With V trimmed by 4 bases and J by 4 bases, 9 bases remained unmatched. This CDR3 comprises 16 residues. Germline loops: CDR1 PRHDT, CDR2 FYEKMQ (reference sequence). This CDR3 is CASSSLAGAEGETQYF. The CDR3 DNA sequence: TGTGCCAGCAGCTCTCTAGCGGGGGCCGAGGGAGAGACCCAGTACTTC.

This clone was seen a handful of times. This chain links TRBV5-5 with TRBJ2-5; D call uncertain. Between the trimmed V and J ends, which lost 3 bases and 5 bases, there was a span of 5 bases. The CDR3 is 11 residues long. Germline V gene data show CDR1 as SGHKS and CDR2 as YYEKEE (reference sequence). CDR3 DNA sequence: TGTGCCAGCAGCTCCAGGGAGACCCAGTACTTC. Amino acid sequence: CASSSRETQYF.

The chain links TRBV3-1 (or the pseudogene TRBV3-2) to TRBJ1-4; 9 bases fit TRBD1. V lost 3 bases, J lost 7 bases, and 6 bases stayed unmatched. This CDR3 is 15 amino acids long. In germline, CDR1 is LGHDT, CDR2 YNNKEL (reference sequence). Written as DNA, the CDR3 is TGTGCCAGCAGCCAGTCAATGACAGGGGGTGAAAAACTGTTTTTT. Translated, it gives CASSQSMTGGEKLFF.

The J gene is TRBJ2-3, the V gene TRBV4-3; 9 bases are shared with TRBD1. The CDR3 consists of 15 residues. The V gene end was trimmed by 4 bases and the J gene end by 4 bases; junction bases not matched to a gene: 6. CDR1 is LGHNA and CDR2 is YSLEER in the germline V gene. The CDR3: CASSLGTGSADTQYF. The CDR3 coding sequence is TGCGCCAGCAGCCTGGGGACAGGGAGTGCAGATACGCAGTATTTT.

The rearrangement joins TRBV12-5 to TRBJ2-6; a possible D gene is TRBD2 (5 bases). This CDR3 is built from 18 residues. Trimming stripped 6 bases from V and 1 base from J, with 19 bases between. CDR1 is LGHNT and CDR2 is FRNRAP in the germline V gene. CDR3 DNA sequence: TGTGCTAGTGGCGAAGAGCGAGGGAGAGTATCTGGGGCCAACGTCCTGACTTTC. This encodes CASGEERGRVSGANVLTF.